The clone carrying this TCR beta chain was seen a few times. What it binds is unknown. The data were obtained in a study of beta chain features in type 1 diabetes. Study results and caveats: Sequencing of cDNA might inflate the share of cells that strongly express TCR. Within the patient group, naive, central memory and Treg TCRB repertoires appeared more similar to each other than within healthy donors.

Sequencing targeted expressed TCRB transcripts, as all isolated RNA had been reverse transcribed. Using immunoSEQ multiplex PCR, the repertoire was profiled, and TCRdb retains in-frame clones only, with some absent. Here the sample spans 200,000 to 250,000 clones, 13% to 15% being singletons. Donors underwent one heparinised blood draw, about 0.12 L on average. Germline V lookup: CDR1 SEHNR, CDR2 FQNEAQ (reference sequence). V shed 1 base, J shed 1 base, and the junction held 1 base outside the gene matches. The CDR3 runs 15 residues. The sequencing sample was made of naive CD4+ T cells from blood. J is TRBJ2-5 and V is TRBV7-9; TRBD1 agrees at 9 bases. The sequence came from a woman in her forties in good health. This CDR3 reads CASSLGDRAQETQYF. CDR3 nucleotides: TGTGCCAGCAGCTTAGGGGACAGGGCCCAAGAGACCCAGTACTTC.